The rows below give T cell receptor beta chains drawn from one sample of a study of blood T cell repertoires in COVID-19. TCRdb's copy holds only in-frame clones and misses some; the assay was immunoSEQ multiplex PCR. The sample yields about 190,000 clones, over 75% seen once. Sequenced material: peripheral blood. Receptors were obtained from a woman between 45 and 65 years old with acute or convalescent COVID-19. Both conserved end residues are part of each CDR3. D genes are given only for firm matches. Some rows mark clone size as missing; the rest say once, few, many or name a class of expanded clone.

J gene,D gene,V gene,clone size,CDR3 DNA,CDR3 protein
TRBJ1-3,-,TRBV9,once,TGTGCCAGCAGTACGGACAGTTCCTCTGGAAACACCATATATTTT,CASSTDSSSGNTIYF
TRBJ1-1,TRBD1,TRBV30,-,TGTGCCTGGAGTCCTTACCTCCCTACAGGGGACGCTTTCTTT,CAWSPYLPTGDAFF
TRBJ1-1,-,TRBV24-1,-,TGTGCCACCAGTGACGGGGTCCCGAACACTGAAGCTTTCTTT,CATSDGVPNTEAFF
TRBJ1-5,-,TRBV7-9,once,TGTGCCTGCCTGATAGGGGACTCGGGCAATCAGCCCCAGCATTTT,CACLIGDSGNQPQHF
TRBJ2-3,TRBD2,TRBV5-8,few,TGTGCCAGCAGCTTGCCTAGCGGGGGAACAGATACGCAGTATTTT,CASSLPSGGTDTQYF
TRBJ2-1,-,TRBV6-5,-,TGTGCCAGCACGAGCGGCCTCCACGCTGAGCAGTTCTTC,CASTSGLHAEQFF
TRBJ2-1,-,TRBV10-3,-,TGTGCCATCAGCGCTAACGGGGGAGGCAATGAGCAGTTCTTC,CAISANGGGNEQFF
TRBJ2-1,-,TRBV5-1,-,TGCGCCAGCAGCCTACGGCCCCTAGGACTCAGCTCCTACAATGAGCAGTTCTTC,CASSLRPLGLSSYNEQFF
TRBJ1-2,-,TRBV30,-,TGTGCCTGGAGGGGAGGCACTTATGGCTACACCTTC,CAWRGGTYGYTF
TRBJ1-4,-,TRBV6-5,-,TGTGCCACCCAGACAACAACTAATGAAAAACTGTTTTTT,CATQTTTNEKLFF
TRBJ2-1,TRBD2,TRBV28,-,TGTGCCAGCAGGTACCGCGGACTAGCGGCCATCGAGCAGTTCTTC,CASRYRGLAAIEQFF
TRBJ1-1,TRBD1,TRBV27,-,TGTGCCAGCAGGACGGACAGGGTCGGGAACACTGAAGCTTTCTTT,CASRTDRVGNTEAFF
TRBJ2-7,TRBD1,TRBV5-6,-,TGTGCCAGCAGCTTGTCCGGGACAGGGCCTTGGCAGCAGTACTTC,CASSLSGTGPWQQYF
TRBJ1-3,-,TRBV6-5,-,TGTGCCAGCAGTCGAGACAGCGCCTCTGGAAACACCATATATTTT,CASSRDSASGNTIYF